This section outlines one T cell receptor (beta chain) sequence together with its context. Its antigen is still unknown. This sample is drawn from a study of post-analysis software for immune sequencing data. The wider study: Included among the disease courses, which were recorded for the cohort, were relapsing-remitting, secondary progressive and progressive-relapsing multiple sclerosis. Study observations and caveats: Samples from a shared batch, those prepared together, strongly co-clustered by F measure. Multiple sclerosis patients showed significantly lower normalized Chao1 diversity than controls did. Controls had lower frequencies than patients of four or five TRBV segments, which included TRBV5-6, TRBV5-1 and TRBV20-1.

The germline V gene has CDR1 MNHEY and CDR2 SVGAGI. The ends were cut back, 10 bases at V and 0 bases at J, with 12 bases in the middle. CDR3 length: 13 amino acids. cDNA libraries for TCR beta contained unique molecular identifiers. Input populations of about 0.85 to 11 million T cells gave rise to around 480,000 cDNA molecules. TCRdb fed the PCR reads into MiXCR, producing one record per CDR3 protein. This table holds roughly 700,000 distinct CDR3 sequences, 25% to 30% found once. The clonotype was recovered from a girl under 18 with multiple sclerosis. Specimen: blood. This chain connects TRBV6-5 to TRBJ1-1; possibly TRBD1 for D (6 bases). As DNA, the CDR3 is TGTGCCACCAAGGGACACCTGAACACTGAAGCTTTCTTT. This codes for CATKGHLNTEAFF.